These T cell receptor beta chains were read from a single sample in a study of T cells in Graves' hyperthyroidism and ophthalmopathy. TCRdb redid the calling of the multiplex PCR reads with MiXCR, one entry per CDR3 protein. The sample consists of about 210,000 distinct CDR3 sequences, around 16% of them appearing once. The sample consisted of blood. The receptors derive from a man in his forties or fifties with Graves' hyperthyroidism. The CDR3 runs from the conserved cysteine through the conserved F or W. The order of the fields is CDR3 DNA, CDR3 protein, D gene, J gene, clone size, V gene. The D gene is left open where the match is weak. Not every row has a clone size; where given, it reads once, few, many or a size class.

cdr3_nt: TGCGCCAGCAGCCCAGAAGGGGCCCTCTATGGCTACACCTTC
cdr3_aa: CASSPEGALYGYTF
d_call: NA
j_call: TRBJ1-2
clone_size: once
v_call: TRBV4-1

cdr3_nt: TGTGCCAGCAGCTTAGGTCAGGGGGCGCTCGGAGAGACCCAGTACTTC
cdr3_aa: CASSLGQGALGETQYF
d_call: TRBD1
j_call: TRBJ2-5
clone_size: many
v_call: TRBV11-2

cdr3_nt: TGCGCCAGCAGCCAAGTTGACATGGGACTAGCAGGAGAGACCCAGTACTTC
cdr3_aa: CASSQVDMGLAGETQYF
d_call: TRBD2
j_call: TRBJ2-5
clone_size: many
v_call: TRBV4-1

cdr3_nt: TGTGCCAGCAGTGAAGACGGGGGTGGGGAGGGCAATGAGCAGTTCTTC
cdr3_aa: CASSEDGGGEGNEQFF
d_call: TRBD2
j_call: TRBJ2-1
clone_size: many
v_call: TRBV6-1

cdr3_nt: TGTGCCAGCCAGACACTAGCGGGGAAAACCGGGGAGCTGTTTTTT
cdr3_aa: CASQTLAGKTGELFF
d_call: TRBD2
j_call: TRBJ2-2
clone_size: many
v_call: TRBV3-1

cdr3_nt: TGTGCCAGCAACCCCGGAGTCAGCGCCCGCACAGATACGCAGTATTTT
cdr3_aa: CASNPGVSARTDTQYF
d_call: NA
j_call: TRBJ2-3
clone_size: few
v_call: TRBV6-1

cdr3_nt: TGTGCCAGCAGTCGGACAGGAGTGGTAGAAAAACTGTTTTTT
cdr3_aa: CASSRTGVVEKLFF
d_call: TRBD1
j_call: TRBJ1-4
clone_size: many
v_call: TRBV7-2

cdr3_nt: TGTGCCAGCACCTTAGGACAGGTTCAAGAGACCCAGTACTTC
cdr3_aa: CASTLGQVQETQYF
d_call: TRBD1
j_call: TRBJ2-5
clone_size: few
v_call: TRBV12-3/TRBV12-4

cdr3_nt: TGTGCCAGCTATAGCGGGGGGGCGATCGGGGAGCTGTTTTTT
cdr3_aa: CASYSGGAIGELFF
d_call: TRBD2
j_call: TRBJ2-2
clone_size: NA
v_call: TRBV28

cdr3_nt: TGTGCCAGCAGTCCCGCAGACAGGGGGGGCAATCAGCCCCAGCATTTT
cdr3_aa: CASSPADRGGNQPQHF
d_call: TRBD1
j_call: TRBJ1-5
clone_size: many
v_call: TRBV27

cdr3_nt: TGTGCCAGCGGCCCAGAGACAGGGGTCTACGAGCAGTACTTC
cdr3_aa: CASGPETGVYEQYF
d_call: TRBD1
j_call: TRBJ2-7
clone_size: many
v_call: TRBV28

cdr3_nt: TGTGCCATCAGTGGCCAGCGGGGCACGAACACCGGGGAGCTGTTTTTT
cdr3_aa: CAISGQRGTNTGELFF
d_call: TRBD2
j_call: TRBJ2-2
clone_size: NA
v_call: TRBV10-3

cdr3_nt: TGTGCCAGCAGCTTAGAGGCCACGGGGGGGATCAATGAGCAGTTCTTC
cdr3_aa: CASSLEATGGINEQFF
d_call: TRBD2
j_call: TRBJ2-1
clone_size: many
v_call: TRBV7-2

cdr3_nt: TGTGCCAGCAAGGACAGGGTATTGGGTGGCTACACCTTC
cdr3_aa: CASKDRVLGGYTF
d_call: TRBD1
j_call: TRBJ1-2
clone_size: NA
v_call: TRBV25-1

cdr3_nt: TGTGCCAGCAGTTTAGGGATTGTAGCTAACTATGGCTACACCTTC
cdr3_aa: CASSLGIVANYGYTF
d_call: NA
j_call: TRBJ1-2
clone_size: many
v_call: TRBV28

cdr3_nt: TGTGCCAGCAGCTTAGTTTTGGGCGGGGGGGCGGGTAATGAGCAGTTCTTC
cdr3_aa: CASSLVLGGGAGNEQFF
d_call: TRBD2
j_call: TRBJ2-1
clone_size: NA
v_call: TRBV7-2

cdr3_nt: TGCGCCAGCAGTGAGGGGGCAATTCTCACAGATACGCAGTATTTT
cdr3_aa: CASSEGAILTDTQYF
d_call: NA
j_call: TRBJ2-3
clone_size: many
v_call: TRBV10-1

cdr3_nt: TGTGCCAGCAGTTTAGGTACCAGGATTAATGAAAAACTGTTTTTT
cdr3_aa: CASSLGTRINEKLFF
d_call: NA
j_call: TRBJ1-4
clone_size: many
v_call: TRBV28

cdr3_nt: TGTGCCAGCAGCCCCCGGACGCACTCCTACGAGCAGTACTTC
cdr3_aa: CASSPRTHSYEQYF
d_call: NA
j_call: TRBJ2-7
clone_size: many
v_call: TRBV7-3

cdr3_nt: TGTGCCAGCAGTCTGGCAGGGACGTTCCACGAGCAGTACTTC
cdr3_aa: CASSLAGTFHEQYF
d_call: NA
j_call: TRBJ2-7
clone_size: NA
v_call: TRBV27

cdr3_nt: TGTGCCAGCAGTGGACAGGGGCGAGACGCTAACTATGGCTACACCTTC
cdr3_aa: CASSGQGRDANYGYTF
d_call: TRBD1
j_call: TRBJ1-2
clone_size: few
v_call: TRBV2

cdr3_nt: TGTGCCAGCAGCCACGGCGGGGGGGAGCAGTACTTC
cdr3_aa: CASSHGGGEQYF
d_call: TRBD2
j_call: TRBJ2-7
clone_size: many
v_call: TRBV7-9